This T cell receptor (beta chain) was identified in a study of cytomegalovirus exposure and HLA in healthy donors. General study results and limits: A list of about 160 TCR beta chains associated with cytomegalovirus was given.

Germline V gene data show CDR1 as SGHVS and CDR2 as FNYEAQ. The CDR3 sequence is 13 residues long. The V and J ends lost 0 bases and 14 bases, in that order; junction bases with no gene match: 6. The PCR contained 60 Vbeta and 13 Jbeta primers. Clones were sequenced by immunoSEQ multiplex PCR, and TCRdb holds only the in-frame ones, with some missing. This sample has about 190,000 clones, with 60% to 80% found just once. This clone was detected only a few times. What it recognizes is unknown. The material sequenced was PBMCs. The TCR comes from a woman aged 30 to 39 in good health and CMV-seropositive. The chain recombines TRBV7-6 with TRBJ2-1, with 8 positions matching TRBD2. CDR3 coding DNA: TGTGCCAGCAGCTTAGCGTCGAGCGGGAGTAAGTTCTTC. Residues: CASSLASSGSKFF.